This is a list of T cell receptor beta chains from one sample in a study of early T cells in non-severe SARS-CoV-2 infection. A single record per CDR3 protein comes from TCRdb applying MiXCR to the 5' RACE reads. The sample consists of around 26,000 distinct CDR3 sequences, approximately 5.1% of them appearing once. Sequencing was done on a sample of whole blood. The receptors derive from an adult who was a healthcare worker with PCR-confirmed SARS-CoV-2 infection or an uninfected control (not recorded which). CDR3s include the opening cysteine and the closing phenylalanine or tryptophan. A D gene is named only where the DNA matches it firmly. Rows may omit the clone size; those that give it use once, few, many or a size class.

d_gene	abundance	j_gene	v_gene	CDR3nt	CDR3aa
.	few	TRBJ1-5	TRBV6-2/TRBV6-3	TGTGCCAGCAGTTACGAGGGGTGGCAGCCCCAGCATTTT	CASSYEGWQPQHF
.	medium-sized	TRBJ2-2	TRBV29-1	TGCAGCGTCACGGGGGACCGAAGAACCGGGGAGCTGTTTTTT	CSVTGDRRTGELFF
.	few	TRBJ2-2	TRBV29-1	TGCAGCGTTTTGGGGCCCGGGGAGCTGTTTTTT	CSVLGPGELFF
TRBD1	.	TRBJ1-4	TRBV2	TGTGCCAGCATGGGGGACAGTTTCAATGAAAAACTGTTTTTT	CASMGDSFNEKLFF
.	many	TRBJ1-1	TRBV2	TGTGCCAGCAGTGGAATCGGGAAATTGGGGGGGCTGAACACTGAAGCTTTCTTT	CASSGIGKLGGLNTEAFF
TRBD1	many	TRBJ1-6	TRBV10-3	TGTGCCACCAGTCAGGGGGAAGTAAATTCACCCCTCCACTTT	CATSQGEVNSPLHF
.	many	TRBJ1-1	TRBV6-2/TRBV6-3	TGTGCCAGCAGTTACTCTCTTATGAGCACTGAAGCTTTCTTT	CASSYSLMSTEAFF
TRBD1	.	TRBJ2-2	TRBV20-1	TGCAGTGCTAGATTACCGGGACAGGGGGCAATCGGGGAGCTGTTTTTT	CSARLPGQGAIGELFF
TRBD1	many	TRBJ2-1	TRBV27	TGTGCCAGCAGTTTGGACGCTGGACAGGGGTACAATGAGCAGTTCTTC	CASSLDAGQGYNEQFF
TRBD1	many	TRBJ2-1	TRBV6-2/TRBV6-3	TGTGCCAGCAGTTACCCTGTCGGGACAGGGGTCAATGAGCAGTTCTTC	CASSYPVGTGVNEQFF
.	many	TRBJ1-1	TRBV29-1	TGCAGCGTACAACCAAACACTGAAGCTTTCTTT	CSVQPNTEAFF
TRBD2	many	TRBJ2-3	TRBV5-1	TGCGCCAGCAGCTTTTCGGGACTAGTGACAGATACGCAGTATTTT	CASSFSGLVTDTQYF
TRBD2	many	TRBJ2-1	TRBV29-1	TGCAGCGTTTGGGAGGGCCCTTTTTACAATGAGCAGTTCTTC	CSVWEGPFYNEQFF
TRBD1	many	TRBJ1-6	TRBV20-1	TGCAGTGCTGAAGGGACAGGGGTACGGAATTCACCCCTCCACTTT	CSAEGTGVRNSPLHF
.	few	TRBJ2-1	TRBV2	TGTGCCAGCAGCCCCAAGGGCCGGGGTAATTACAATGAGCAGTTCTTC	CASSPKGRGNYNEQFF
.	many	TRBJ2-1	TRBV6-2/TRBV6-3	TGTGCCAGCAGTTACCAGGGCGATGAGCAGTTCTTC	CASSYQGDEQFF
TRBD1	many	TRBJ1-3	TRBV5-1	TGCGCCAGCAGCCCGCACGGACAGGGCCTCTTCACCATATATTTT	CASSPHGQGLFTIYF
.	many	TRBJ2-3	TRBV11-2	TGTGCCAGCAGCCAGGGGGGTGAAACAGATACGCAGTATTTT	CASSQGGETDTQYF
TRBD1	many	TRBJ1-2	TRBV7-9	TGTGCCAGCAGCTCCTACAGGGGTCTCGGCTACACCTTC	CASSSYRGLGYTF
.	many	TRBJ1-2	TRBV20-1	TGCAGTGCTAGAGTGGCGGGGTTCAACTATGGCTACACCTTC	CSARVAGFNYGYTF
.	.	TRBJ2-2	TRBV2	TGTGCCAGCAGTGAAGCCCGAGGGACAACCGGGGAGCTGTTTTTT	CASSEARGTTGELFF
.	many	TRBJ1-6	TRBV12-3/TRBV12-4	TGTGCCAGCAGTTTGACAGGTTATAATTCACCCCTCCACTTT	CASSLTGYNSPLHF